These T cell receptor beta chains were read from a single sample in a study of beta chain features in type 1 diabetes. The repertoire was sequenced with immunoSEQ multiplex PCR; TCRdb's copy has only in-frame clones and lacks some. The sample includes under 250,000 clones, roughly an eighth of them seen just once. Source material: naive CD4+ T cells from blood. The receptor set was obtained from a woman aged 40 to 50 in good health. CDR3s include the opening cysteine and the closing phenylalanine or tryptophan. Fields, in order: CDR3 DNA, CDR3 protein, clone size, J gene, V gene, D gene. D genes are given only for firm matches. For some rows the clone size is stated as once, few or many, or as a class when expanded; others skip it.

CDR3nt: TGCGCCAGCAGCTTGGGAGGGACAACAACCGGGGAGCTGTTTTTT
CDR3aa: CASSLGGTTTGELFF
abundance: few
j_gene: TRBJ2-2
v_gene: TRBV5-1
d_gene: NA

CDR3nt: TGTGCCAGCAGCAGACAGGGGACAGATACGCAGTATTTT
CDR3aa: CASSRQGTDTQYF
abundance: few
j_gene: TRBJ2-3
v_gene: TRBV6-5
d_gene: TRBD1

CDR3nt: TGTGCCAGCAGCTCCGGCTCCAGGACAGACATATTTGGCTACACCTTC
CDR3aa: CASSSGSRTDIFGYTF
abundance: few
j_gene: TRBJ1-2
v_gene: TRBV5-4
d_gene: NA

CDR3nt: TGCGCCAGCAGCCCGGGACAGGGGGCTAGGAACTTC
CDR3aa: CASSPGQGARNF
abundance: NA
j_gene: TRBJ2-5
v_gene: TRBV5-1
d_gene: TRBD1

CDR3nt: TGTGCCAGCAGTGTTTGGACAGCCGGACCCCTCCACTTT
CDR3aa: CASSVWTAGPLHF
abundance: few
j_gene: TRBJ1-6
v_gene: TRBV6-5
d_gene: NA

CDR3nt: TGTGCCAGCAGCTTAGATTCTCCGGGGACCCAGTACTTC
CDR3aa: CASSLDSPGTQYF
abundance: NA
j_gene: TRBJ2-5
v_gene: TRBV11-3
d_gene: NA

CDR3nt: TGCGCCAGCAGACGGACAGGGTTTGAGAACACTGAAGCTTTCTTT
CDR3aa: CASRRTGFENTEAFF
abundance: NA
j_gene: TRBJ1-1
v_gene: TRBV5-1
d_gene: TRBD1

CDR3nt: TGCGCCAGCAGCACCGGGACTAGCTCCAACGAGCAGTACTTC
CDR3aa: CASSTGTSSNEQYF
abundance: NA
j_gene: TRBJ2-7
v_gene: TRBV5-1
d_gene: TRBD2

CDR3nt: TGTGCCAGCAGTAGCTACGAGCAGTACTTC
CDR3aa: CASSSYEQYF
abundance: NA
j_gene: TRBJ2-7
v_gene: TRBV2
d_gene: NA

CDR3nt: TGCAGTGCTAGAGGGACTTTTGCCCAGTACTTC
CDR3aa: CSARGTFAQYF
abundance: NA
j_gene: TRBJ2-5
v_gene: TRBV20-1
d_gene: NA

CDR3nt: TGCGCCAGCAGCATACAGGGTGGTGGCTACACCTTC
CDR3aa: CASSIQGGGYTF
abundance: NA
j_gene: TRBJ1-2
v_gene: TRBV10-2
d_gene: NA

CDR3nt: TGTGCCAGCAGCCAGCAGACAGGCACAGATACGCAGTATTTT
CDR3aa: CASSQQTGTDTQYF
abundance: few
j_gene: TRBJ2-3
v_gene: TRBV5-6
d_gene: NA

CDR3nt: TGCGCCAGCAGCCCAGGACTAGCGGGGGCCCTCCATCTCGGGAGCCAAGAGACCCAGTACTTC
CDR3aa: CASSPGLAGALHLGSQETQYF
abundance: few
j_gene: TRBJ2-5
v_gene: TRBV4-3
d_gene: TRBD2

CDR3nt: TGTGCCAGCGGATCTCTAGCGGGGGGCGATCATGAGCAGTTCTTC
CDR3aa: CASGSLAGGDHEQFF
abundance: few
j_gene: TRBJ2-1
v_gene: TRBV6-5
d_gene: TRBD2

CDR3nt: TGTGCCAGCAGCTTAGGGGAGAAAGGTAAAAAACTGTTTTTT
CDR3aa: CASSLGEKGKKLFF
abundance: NA
j_gene: TRBJ1-4
v_gene: TRBV7-9
d_gene: NA

CDR3nt: TGTGCCAGTAGTAGCGGAGGTAACACCGGGGAGCTGTTTTTT
CDR3aa: CASSSGGNTGELFF
abundance: NA
j_gene: TRBJ2-2
v_gene: TRBV19
d_gene: NA

CDR3nt: TGTGCCAGCACCCTGGTCGGGATCGTTGAGCAGTTCTTC
CDR3aa: CASTLVGIVEQFF
abundance: NA
j_gene: TRBJ2-1
v_gene: TRBV7-9
d_gene: NA

CDR3nt: TGTGCCAGCAGTTACGGGGACAGGGGTGGAGGCTACACCTTC
CDR3aa: CASSYGDRGGGYTF
abundance: few
j_gene: TRBJ1-2
v_gene: TRBV6-6
d_gene: TRBD1

CDR3nt: TGTGCCAGCAGGGGGACTCACCCAGATACGCAGTATTTT
CDR3aa: CASRGTHPDTQYF
abundance: few
j_gene: TRBJ2-3
v_gene: TRBV2
d_gene: NA

CDR3nt: TGCGCCAGCAGCCAAGGTTCGCGGGGGAGAGAAGAGCAGTACTTC
CDR3aa: CASSQGSRGREEQYF
abundance: NA
j_gene: TRBJ2-7
v_gene: TRBV4-3
d_gene: TRBD2

CDR3nt: TGTGCCAGCTCACAGGGACAGATTAGCTCCTACGAGCAGTACTTC
CDR3aa: CASSQGQISSYEQYF
abundance: NA
j_gene: TRBJ2-7
v_gene: TRBV18
d_gene: TRBD1

CDR3nt: TGCAGCGTTGACCGAATAGGGGATGGCTACACCTTC
CDR3aa: CSVDRIGDGYTF
abundance: few
j_gene: TRBJ1-2
v_gene: TRBV29-1
d_gene: NA

CDR3nt: TGCGCCAGCAGCCAGCAAGAGACCCAGTACTTC
CDR3aa: CASSQQETQYF
abundance: few
j_gene: TRBJ2-5
v_gene: TRBV5-1
d_gene: NA

CDR3nt: TGTGCCAGCAGTCTTCCGGTCGGTGAAGCTTTCTTT
CDR3aa: CASSLPVGEAFF
abundance: few
j_gene: TRBJ1-1
v_gene: TRBV2
d_gene: NA

CDR3nt: TGTGCCAGCACTCACCGAGGGTCTACGCAGTATTTT
CDR3aa: CASTHRGSTQYF
abundance: NA
j_gene: TRBJ2-3
v_gene: TRBV7-2
d_gene: NA

CDR3nt: TGTGCCAGTAATGGCGGGGGGAGCTCCTACAATGAGCAGTTCTTC
CDR3aa: CASNGGGSSYNEQFF
abundance: NA
j_gene: TRBJ2-1
v_gene: TRBV19
d_gene: TRBD2

CDR3nt: TGTGCCAGCAGCCCTCGTATTAGCGGGGTTCCTTACAATGAGCAGTTCTTC
CDR3aa: CASSPRISGVPYNEQFF
abundance: few
j_gene: TRBJ2-1
v_gene: TRBV11-2
d_gene: TRBD2